The next 3 T cell receptor beta chains were all read from a single sample in a study of control samples from healthy donors and cancer patients. TCRdb's copy holds only in-frame clones and misses some; the assay was immunoSEQ multiplex PCR. The data hold some 100,000 clones, with more than 85% observed a single time. The sequencing input was blood. Receptor source: a woman aged 45-65 years in good health.

This clone has only a few counts. V gene TRBV5-1 combines with J gene TRBJ1-2; D perhaps matches TRBD1 (5 bases). CDR1 is SGHRS, CDR2 YFSETQ, per germline. The CDR3 has 14 residues. The V and J ends lost 0 bases and 6 bases respectively, with 12 bases between them. CDR3 sequence: CASSLAGRANGYTF. The CDR3 DNA reads as TGCGCCAGCAGCTTGGCGGGCAGGGCCAATGGCTACACCTTC.

The chain combines TRBV7-3 with TRBJ1-3, with D hard to call. The CDR3 spans 13 residues. V was clipped by 0 bases and J by 1 base, with 1 base between them. Germline CDR1 and CDR2: SGHTA and FQGTGA. CDR3 in amino acids: CASSLTSGNTIYF. The CDR3 nucleotides are TGTGCCAGCAGCTTAACGTCTGGAAACACCATATATTTT.

V is TRBV2 and J is TRBJ1-1; possible D gene TRBD1, 5 bases. The CDR3 consists of 13 residues. V dropped 11 bases and J dropped 1 base, with 14 bases sitting between them. CDR1 is SNHLY and CDR2 is FYNNEI in the germline V gene. CDR3 nucleotides: TGTGCCGTCGGTGGGACGACGAACACTGAAGCTTTCTTT. It specifies CAVGGTTNTEAFF.